This T cell receptor beta chain is drawn from a study of post-analysis software for immune sequencing data. Study overall: Clinical courses comprised relapsing-remitting, secondary progressive and progressive-relapsing multiple sclerosis.

This clonotype was seen a handful of times. Antigen: not known. The CDR3 is made up of 13 amino acids. V was clipped by 2 bases and J by 4 bases, with 8 bases between them. Prepared TCR beta cDNA libraries contained unique molecular identifiers. Once about 0.95 to 10 million T cells were used, some 500,000 cDNA molecules resulted. TCRdb re-called the PCR reads through MiXCR, storing one row per CDR3 protein. The sample holds hundreds of thousands of distinct CDR3 sequences, 25% to 30% seen once. General study results and limits: Controls had significantly higher normalized Chao1 diversity than multiple sclerosis patients. Four or five TRBV segments were more frequent in patients than controls; TRBV5-6, TRBV5-1 and TRBV20-1 belonged to this group.

The sequence derives from a girl aged 10 to 17 with multiple sclerosis. The chain joins TRBV12-3 or TRBV12-4 to TRBJ1-2; D not certain. Sequencing was done on a sample of blood. As DNA, the CDR3 is TGTGCCAGCAGTTTACAATATCTCTATGGCTACACCTTC. Its translation: CASSLQYLYGYTF.